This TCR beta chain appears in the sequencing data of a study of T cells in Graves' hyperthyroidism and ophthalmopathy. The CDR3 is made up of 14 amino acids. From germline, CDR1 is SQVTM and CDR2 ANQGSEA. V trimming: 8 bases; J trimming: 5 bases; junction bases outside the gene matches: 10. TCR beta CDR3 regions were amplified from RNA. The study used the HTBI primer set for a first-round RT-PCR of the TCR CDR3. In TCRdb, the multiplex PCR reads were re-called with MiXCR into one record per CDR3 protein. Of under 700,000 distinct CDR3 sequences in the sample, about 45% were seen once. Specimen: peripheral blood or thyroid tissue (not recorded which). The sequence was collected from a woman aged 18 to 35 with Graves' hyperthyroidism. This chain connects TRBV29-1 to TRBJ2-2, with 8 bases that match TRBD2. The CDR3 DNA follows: TGCAGCTTACGGGAGGGACGGAGAACCGGGGAGCTGTTTTTT. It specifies CSLREGRRTGELFF.